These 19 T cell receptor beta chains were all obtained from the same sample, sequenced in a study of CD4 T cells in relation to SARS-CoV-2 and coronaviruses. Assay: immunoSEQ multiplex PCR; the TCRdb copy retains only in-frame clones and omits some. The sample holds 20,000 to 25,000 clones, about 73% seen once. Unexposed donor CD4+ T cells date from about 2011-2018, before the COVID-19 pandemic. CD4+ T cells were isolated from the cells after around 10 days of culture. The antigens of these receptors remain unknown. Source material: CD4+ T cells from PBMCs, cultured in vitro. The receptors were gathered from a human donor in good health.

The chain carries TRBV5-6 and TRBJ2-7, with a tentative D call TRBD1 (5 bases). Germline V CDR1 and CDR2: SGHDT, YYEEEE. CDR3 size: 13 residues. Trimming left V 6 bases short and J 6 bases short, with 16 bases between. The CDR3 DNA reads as TGTGCCAGCACCACAGAGGTGGGGCGCGAGCAGTACTTC. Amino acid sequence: CASTTEVGREQYF.

DNA for the CDR3: TGCGCCAGCAGCTTGGGGATTCTGGAGCAGCAGTACTTC. This sequence encodes CASSLGILEQQYF. The chain joins TRBV5-1 to TRBJ2-7; the D is unclear. Germline loops: CDR1 SGHRS, CDR2 YFSETQ. CDR3 length: 13 amino acids. V lost 0 bases, J lost 8 bases, and 12 bases lay in between.

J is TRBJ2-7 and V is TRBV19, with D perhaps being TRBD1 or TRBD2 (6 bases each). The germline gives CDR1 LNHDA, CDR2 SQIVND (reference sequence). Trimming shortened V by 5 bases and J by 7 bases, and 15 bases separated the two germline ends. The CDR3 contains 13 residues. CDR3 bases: TGTGCCAGTAGTCCACAGGGTGCGGGGGAGCAGTACTTC. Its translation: CASSPQGAGEQYF.

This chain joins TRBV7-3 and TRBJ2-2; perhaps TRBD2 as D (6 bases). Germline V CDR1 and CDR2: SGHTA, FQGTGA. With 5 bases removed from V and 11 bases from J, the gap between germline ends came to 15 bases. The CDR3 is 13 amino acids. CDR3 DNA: TGTGCCAGCAGCCCGGGACTCTCCCCTGAGCTGTTTTTT. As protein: CASSPGLSPELFF.

CDR3 bases: TGTGCCAGCAGCCACTCTATCGGGCAAGCGGAGCTGTTTTTT. Translating it yields CASSHSIGQAELFF. This chain uses TRBV3-1 (or the pseudogene TRBV3-2) with TRBJ2-2; D gene unclear. V was shortened by 3 bases and J by 10 bases, with 15 bases between the two germline ends. The CDR3 is 14 residues long. The germline CDR1 and CDR2 sequences are LGHDT and YNNKEL (reference sequence).

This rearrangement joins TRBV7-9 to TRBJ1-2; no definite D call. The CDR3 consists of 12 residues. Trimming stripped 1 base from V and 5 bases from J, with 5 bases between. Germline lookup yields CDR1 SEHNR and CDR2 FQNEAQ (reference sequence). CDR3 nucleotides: TGTGCCAGCAGCTTAGACGATTATGGCTACACCTTC. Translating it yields CASSLDDYGYTF. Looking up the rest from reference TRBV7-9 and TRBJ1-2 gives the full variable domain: DTGVSQNPRHKITKRGQNVTFRCDPISEHNRLYWYRQTLGQGPEFLTYFQNEAQLEKSRLLSDRFSAERPKGSFSTLEIQRTEQGDSAMYLCASSLDDYGYTFGSGTRLTVV.

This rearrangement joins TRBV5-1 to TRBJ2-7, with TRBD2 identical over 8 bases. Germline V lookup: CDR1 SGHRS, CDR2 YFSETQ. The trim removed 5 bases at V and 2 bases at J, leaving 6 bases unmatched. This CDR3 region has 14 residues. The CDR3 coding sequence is TGCGCCAGCAGGCGGGGGGAGGGACCCTACGAGCAGTACTTC. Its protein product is CASRRGEGPYEQYF.

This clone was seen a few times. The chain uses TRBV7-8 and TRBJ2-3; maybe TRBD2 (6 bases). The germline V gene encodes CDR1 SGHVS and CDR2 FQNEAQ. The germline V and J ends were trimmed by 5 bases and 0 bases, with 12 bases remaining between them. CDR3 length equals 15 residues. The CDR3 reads CASSPLAGSTDTQYF. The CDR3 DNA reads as TGTGCCAGCAGCCCCCTGGCGGGGAGCACAGATACGCAGTATTTT.

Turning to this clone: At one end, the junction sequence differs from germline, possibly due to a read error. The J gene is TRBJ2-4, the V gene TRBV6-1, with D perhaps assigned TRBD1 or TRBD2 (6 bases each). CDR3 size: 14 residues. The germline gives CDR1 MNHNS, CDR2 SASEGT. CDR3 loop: CASSDLGGRRGKDF. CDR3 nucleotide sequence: TGTGCCAGCAGTGACCTCGGTGGGAGGAGGGGGAAAGACTTC.

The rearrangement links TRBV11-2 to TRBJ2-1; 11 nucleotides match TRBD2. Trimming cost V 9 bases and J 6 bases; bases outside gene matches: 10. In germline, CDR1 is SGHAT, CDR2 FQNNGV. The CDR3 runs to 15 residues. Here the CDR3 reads CASGGGTSGFNEQFF. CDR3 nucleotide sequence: TGTGCCAGTGGGGGGGGGACTAGCGGATTCAATGAGCAGTTCTTC.

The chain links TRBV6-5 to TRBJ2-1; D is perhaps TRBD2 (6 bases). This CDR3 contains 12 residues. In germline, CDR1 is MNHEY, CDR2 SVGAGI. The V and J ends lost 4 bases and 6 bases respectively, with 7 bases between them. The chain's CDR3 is CASSLAVNEQFF. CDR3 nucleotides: TGTGCCAGCAGTTTAGCGGTCAATGAGCAGTTCTTC.

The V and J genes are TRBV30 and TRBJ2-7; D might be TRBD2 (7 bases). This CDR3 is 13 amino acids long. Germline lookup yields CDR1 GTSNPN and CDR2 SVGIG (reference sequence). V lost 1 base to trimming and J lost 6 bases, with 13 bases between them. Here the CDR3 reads CAWSAGGAGEQYF. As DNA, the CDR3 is TGTGCCTGGAGTGCGGGGGGCGCTGGCGAGCAGTACTTC.

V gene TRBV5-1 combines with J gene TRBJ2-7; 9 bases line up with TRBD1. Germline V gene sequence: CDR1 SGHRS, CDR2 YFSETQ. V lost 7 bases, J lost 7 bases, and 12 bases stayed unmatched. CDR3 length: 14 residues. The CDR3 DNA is TGCGCCAGCGGAACGGGACAGGGTACTGGGGAGCAGTACTTC. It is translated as CASGTGQGTGEQYF. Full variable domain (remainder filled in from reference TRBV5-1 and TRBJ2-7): KAGVTQTPRYLIKTRGQQVTLSCSPISGHRSVSWYQQTPGQGLQFLFEYFSETQRNKGNFPGRFSGRQFSNSRSEMNVSTLELGDSALYLCASGTGQGTGEQYFGPGTRLTVT.

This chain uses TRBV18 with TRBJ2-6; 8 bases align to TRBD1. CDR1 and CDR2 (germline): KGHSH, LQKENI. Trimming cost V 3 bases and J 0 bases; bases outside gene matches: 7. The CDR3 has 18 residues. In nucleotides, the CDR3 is TGTGCCAGCTCACCGTCCGGGACAGGAAACTCTGGGGCCAACGTCCTGACTTTC. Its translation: CASSPSGTGNSGANVLTF.

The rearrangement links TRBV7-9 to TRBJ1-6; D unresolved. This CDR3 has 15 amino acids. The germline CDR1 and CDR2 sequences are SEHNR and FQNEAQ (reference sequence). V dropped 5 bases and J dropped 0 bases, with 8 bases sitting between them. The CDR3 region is CASSITTSYNSPLHF. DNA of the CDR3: TGTGCCAGCAGCATAACTACCTCCTATAATTCACCCCTCCACTTT.

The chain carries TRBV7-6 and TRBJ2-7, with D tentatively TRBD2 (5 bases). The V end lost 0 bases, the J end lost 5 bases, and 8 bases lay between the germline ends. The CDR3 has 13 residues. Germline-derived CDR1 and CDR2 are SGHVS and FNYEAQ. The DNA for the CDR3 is TGTGCCAGCAGCTTAGCTGGACTCAACGAGCAGTACTTC. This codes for CASSLAGLNEQYF.

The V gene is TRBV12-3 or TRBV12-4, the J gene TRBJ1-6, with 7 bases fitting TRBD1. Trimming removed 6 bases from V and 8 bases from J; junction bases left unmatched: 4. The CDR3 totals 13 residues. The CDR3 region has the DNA TGTGCCAGCAGGACAGGGACGCATTCACCCCTCCACTTT. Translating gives CASRTGTHSPLHF.

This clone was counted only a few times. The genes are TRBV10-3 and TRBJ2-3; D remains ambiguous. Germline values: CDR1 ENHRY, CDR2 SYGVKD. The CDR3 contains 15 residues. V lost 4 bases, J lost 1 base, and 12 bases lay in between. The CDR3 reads CAISVSREGTDTQYF. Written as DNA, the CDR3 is TGTGCCATCAGTGTATCGAGAGAGGGCACAGATACGCAGTATTTT.

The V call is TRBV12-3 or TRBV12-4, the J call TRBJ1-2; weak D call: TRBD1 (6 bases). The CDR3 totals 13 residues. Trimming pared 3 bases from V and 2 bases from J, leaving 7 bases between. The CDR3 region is CASSLDSNYGYTF. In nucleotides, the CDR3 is TGTGCCAGCAGTTTGGACAGCAACTATGGCTACACCTTC.